The T cell receptor (beta chain) under discussion was sequenced for a study of T cells expressing NK-cell markers (dated by TCRdb to 2018 to 2021). Describing the broader study: Three sorted T-cell subsets (CD3+CD56+NKG2C+, CD3+CD56+NKG2C- and CD3+CD56-NKG2C+) from eight donors had their TCR beta-chain repertoires profiled. Among the eight sequenced donors, only one was HCMV-seronegative, while the other seven were HCMV-seropositive. Randomly selected healthy volunteers, three men and five women, were used as the eight sequenced donors. The libraries were sequenced on Illumina HiSeq 2000/2500, MiSeq or NextSeq, producing 2 x 150 bp reads. Broad study findings and their caveats: It remained unclear whether the expanded NKG2C-expressing T cell clones were specific for HCMV antigens. In roughly 6 donors, the dominant CD3+CD56+NKG2C+ clonotypes were among the top 10 CD8+ clonotypes and accounted for about 1.0-7.5% of CD8+ T cells. Those dominant clonotypes were again the most abundant among CD3+CD56-NKG2C+ cells in several donors, at about 28.3-65%.

HCMV serostatus was determined by detecting HCMV-specific IgG in serum with a commercial ELISA kit. Ficoll density gradient centrifugation was used to isolate peripheral blood mononuclear cells from blood. The listed sequencing device is Illumina HiSeq 2000. 5'RACE template switching, by which a universal primer site and unique molecular identifiers were added, was used to make TCR beta cDNA libraries. cDNA synthesis was primed from the TCR beta constant segment, followed by two successive PCR amplification steps. The original methods were these. MIGEC was used to demultiplex reads and group reads by UMI, and MiTCR was used to assemble and quantify clonotypes. To exclude erroneous sequences, any TCR cDNA sequence not supported by at least two reads was discarded. The tcR package was used for downstream repertoire analysis, and clonotypes were matched between fractions using CDR3 nucleotide sequence together with V segment. VDJmatch was used to annotate antigen specificity against VDJdb, with one amino acid substitution in CDR3 allowed. The reads went through TCRdb reprocessing, and each CDR3 protein sequence gets one entry with no DNA. The V and J calls were not made by the authors but by TCRdb's processing. The sample table includes some 190,000 distinct CDR3 sequences. The ten largest account for around 20% of the sample.

Concerning this clonotype: Its antigen specificity is not known.

The CDR3, cysteine through phenylalanine, is 15 amino acids long. No DNA was logged. The germline V gene (reference sequence) gives CDR1 as SGHNT and CDR2 as YYREEE. The chain joins TRBV5-4 to TRBJ2-5; TCRdb's D call of TRBD1 is untestable without DNA. The receptor comes from a man aged 18-70 years in good health. Sequencing was done on a sample of blood T cells: a sorted CD56 or NKG2C T cell subset, CD4+ or CD8+ T cells, or bulk PBMC T cells (not recorded which). The CDR3 region reads CASSEDRGPGETQYF.